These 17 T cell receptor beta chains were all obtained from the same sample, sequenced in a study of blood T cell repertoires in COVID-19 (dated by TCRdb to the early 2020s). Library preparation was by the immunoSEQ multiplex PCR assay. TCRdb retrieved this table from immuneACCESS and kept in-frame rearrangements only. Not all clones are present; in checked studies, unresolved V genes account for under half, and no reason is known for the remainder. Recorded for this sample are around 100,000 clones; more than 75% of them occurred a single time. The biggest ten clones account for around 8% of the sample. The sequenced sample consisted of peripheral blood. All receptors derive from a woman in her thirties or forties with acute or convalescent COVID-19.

The CDR3 is CASRRGMGGRGQETQYF. The CDR3 bases are TGTGCCAGCAGACGAGGGATGGGGGGTAGGGGTCAAGAGACCCAGTACTTC. The chain recombines TRBV7-2 with TRBJ2-5; D might be TRBD2 (6 bases). Germline CDR1 is SGHTA and CDR2 is FQGNSA. This CDR3 comprises 17 residues. Trimming removed 6 bases from V and 2 bases from J, with 22 bases in between.

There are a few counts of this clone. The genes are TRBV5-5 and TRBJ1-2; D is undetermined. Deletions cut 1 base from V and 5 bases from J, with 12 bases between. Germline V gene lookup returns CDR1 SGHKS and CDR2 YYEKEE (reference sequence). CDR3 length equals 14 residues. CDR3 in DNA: TGTGCCAGCAGCTTGCGCGACACCAATTATGGCTACACCTTC. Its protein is CASSLRDTNYGYTF.

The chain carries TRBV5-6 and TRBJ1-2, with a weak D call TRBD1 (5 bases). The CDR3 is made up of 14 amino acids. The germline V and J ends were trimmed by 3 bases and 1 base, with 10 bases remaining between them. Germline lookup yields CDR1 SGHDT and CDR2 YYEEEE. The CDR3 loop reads CASSSAGVNYGYTF. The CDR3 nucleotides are TGTGCCAGCAGCTCTGCGGGGGTTAACTATGGCTACACCTTC.

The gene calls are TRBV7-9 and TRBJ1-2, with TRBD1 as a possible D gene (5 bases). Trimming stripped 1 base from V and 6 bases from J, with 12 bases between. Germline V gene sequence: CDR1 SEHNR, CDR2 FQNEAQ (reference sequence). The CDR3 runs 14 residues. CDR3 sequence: CASSLGQFKDGYTF. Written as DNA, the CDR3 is TGTGCCAGCAGCTTAGGACAGTTTAAGGATGGCTACACCTTC.

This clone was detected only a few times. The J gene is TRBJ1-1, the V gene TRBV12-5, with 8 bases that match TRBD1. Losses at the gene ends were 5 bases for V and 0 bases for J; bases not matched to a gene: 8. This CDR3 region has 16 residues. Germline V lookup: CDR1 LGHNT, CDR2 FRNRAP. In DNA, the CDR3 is TGTGCTAGTGGTCCGGGGAGGGGACAGGTGAACACTGAAGCTTTCTTT. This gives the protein CASGPGRGQVNTEAFF.

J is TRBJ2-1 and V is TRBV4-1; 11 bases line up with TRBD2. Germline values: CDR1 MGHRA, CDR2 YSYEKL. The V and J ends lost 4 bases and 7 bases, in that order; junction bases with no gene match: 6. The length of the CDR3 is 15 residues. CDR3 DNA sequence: TGCGCCAGCAGCCTTCCTAGCGGGGGGCTAAATGAGCAGTTCTTC. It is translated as CASSLPSGGLNEQFF.

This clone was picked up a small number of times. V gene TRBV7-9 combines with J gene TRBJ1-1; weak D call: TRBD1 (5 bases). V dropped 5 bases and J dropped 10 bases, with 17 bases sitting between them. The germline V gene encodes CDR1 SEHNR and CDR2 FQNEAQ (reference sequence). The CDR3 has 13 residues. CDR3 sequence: CASSRQPGLSAFF. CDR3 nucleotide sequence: TGTGCCAGCAGCCGCCAGCCAGGGTTATCAGCTTTCTTT.

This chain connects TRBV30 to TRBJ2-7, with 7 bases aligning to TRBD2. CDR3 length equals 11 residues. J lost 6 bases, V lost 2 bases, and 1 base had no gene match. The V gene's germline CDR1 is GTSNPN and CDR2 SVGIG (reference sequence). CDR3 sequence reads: CAWSWGGEQYF. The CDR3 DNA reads TGTGCCTGGAGTTGGGGGGGCGAGCAGTACTTC.

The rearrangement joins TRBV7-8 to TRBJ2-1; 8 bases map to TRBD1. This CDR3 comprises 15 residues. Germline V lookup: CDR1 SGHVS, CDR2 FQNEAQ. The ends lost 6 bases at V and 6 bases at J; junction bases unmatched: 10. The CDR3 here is CASRPKDRASNEQFF. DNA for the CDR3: TGTGCCAGCAGACCTAAGGACAGGGCGTCCAATGAGCAGTTCTTC.

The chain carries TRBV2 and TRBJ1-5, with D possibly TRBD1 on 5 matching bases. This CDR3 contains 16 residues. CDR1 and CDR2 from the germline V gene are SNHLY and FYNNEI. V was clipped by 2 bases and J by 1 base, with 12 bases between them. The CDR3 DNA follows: TGTGCCAGCAGTGAAAAATGGGCAGGGAGCAATCAGCCCCAGCATTTT. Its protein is CASSEKWAGSNQPQHF.

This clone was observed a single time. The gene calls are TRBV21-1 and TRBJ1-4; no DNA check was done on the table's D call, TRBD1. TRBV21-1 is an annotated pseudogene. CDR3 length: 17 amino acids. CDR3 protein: CASSDRDRGIPNEKLFF. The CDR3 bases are TGTGCCAGCAGTGATAGGGACAGGGGTATCCCTAATGAAAAACTGTTTTTT.

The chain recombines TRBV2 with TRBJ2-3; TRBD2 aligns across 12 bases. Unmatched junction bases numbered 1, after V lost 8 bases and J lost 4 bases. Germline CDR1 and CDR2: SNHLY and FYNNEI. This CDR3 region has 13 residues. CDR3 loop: CASWTSGADTQYF. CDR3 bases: TGTGCCAGCTGGACTAGCGGGGCAGATACGCAGTATTTT.

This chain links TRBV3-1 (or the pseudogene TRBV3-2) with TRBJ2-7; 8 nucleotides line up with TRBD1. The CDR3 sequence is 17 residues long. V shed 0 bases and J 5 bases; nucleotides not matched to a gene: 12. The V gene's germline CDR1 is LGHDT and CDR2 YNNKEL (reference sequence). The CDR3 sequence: CASSQEKGGQGRDEQYF. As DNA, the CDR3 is TGTGCCAGCAGCCAAGAGAAGGGTGGACAGGGAAGAGACGAGCAGTACTTC.

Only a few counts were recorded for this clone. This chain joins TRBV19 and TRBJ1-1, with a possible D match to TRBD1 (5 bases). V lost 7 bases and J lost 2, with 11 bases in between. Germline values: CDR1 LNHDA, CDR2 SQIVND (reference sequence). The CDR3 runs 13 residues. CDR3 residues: CASNRGGNTEAFF. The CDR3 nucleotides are TGTGCCAGTAATCGGGGGGGAAACACTGAAGCTTTCTTT.

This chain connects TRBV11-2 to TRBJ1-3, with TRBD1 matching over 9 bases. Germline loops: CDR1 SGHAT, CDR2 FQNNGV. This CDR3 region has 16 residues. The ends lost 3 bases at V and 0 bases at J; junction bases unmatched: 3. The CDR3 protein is CASSLRQGVSGNTIYF. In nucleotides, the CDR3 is TGTGCCAGCAGCTTGAGACAGGGGGTCTCTGGAAACACCATATATTTT.

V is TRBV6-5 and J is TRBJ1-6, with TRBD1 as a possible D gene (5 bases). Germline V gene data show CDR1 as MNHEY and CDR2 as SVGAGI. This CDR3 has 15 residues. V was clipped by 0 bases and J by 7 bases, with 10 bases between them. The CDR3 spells CASSYSEGRNSPLHF. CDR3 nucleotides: TGTGCCAGCAGTTACTCGGAGGGGCGCAATTCACCCCTCCACTTT.

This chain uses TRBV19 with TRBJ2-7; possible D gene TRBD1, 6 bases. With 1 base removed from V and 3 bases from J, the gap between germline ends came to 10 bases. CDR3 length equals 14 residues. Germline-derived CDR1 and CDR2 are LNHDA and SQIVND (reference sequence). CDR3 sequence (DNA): TGTGCCAGTAGTATAGGGAAACAGGGCTACGAGCAGTACTTC. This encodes CASSIGKQGYEQYF.